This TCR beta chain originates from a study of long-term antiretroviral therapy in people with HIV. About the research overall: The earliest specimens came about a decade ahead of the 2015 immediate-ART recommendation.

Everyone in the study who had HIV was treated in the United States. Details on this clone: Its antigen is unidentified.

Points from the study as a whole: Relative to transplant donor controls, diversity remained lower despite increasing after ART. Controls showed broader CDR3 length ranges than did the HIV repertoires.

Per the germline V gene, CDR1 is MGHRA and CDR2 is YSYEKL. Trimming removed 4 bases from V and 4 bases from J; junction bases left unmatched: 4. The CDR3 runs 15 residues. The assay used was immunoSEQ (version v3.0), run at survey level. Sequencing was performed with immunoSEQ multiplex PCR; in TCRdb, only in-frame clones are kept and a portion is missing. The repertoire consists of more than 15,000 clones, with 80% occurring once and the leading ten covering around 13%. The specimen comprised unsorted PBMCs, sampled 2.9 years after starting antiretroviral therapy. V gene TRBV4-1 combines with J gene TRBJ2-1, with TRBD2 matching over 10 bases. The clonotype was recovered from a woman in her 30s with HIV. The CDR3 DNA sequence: TGCGCCAGCAGCCGCCCTAGCGGGGGTTACAATGAGCAGTTCTTC. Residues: CASSRPSGGYNEQFF.